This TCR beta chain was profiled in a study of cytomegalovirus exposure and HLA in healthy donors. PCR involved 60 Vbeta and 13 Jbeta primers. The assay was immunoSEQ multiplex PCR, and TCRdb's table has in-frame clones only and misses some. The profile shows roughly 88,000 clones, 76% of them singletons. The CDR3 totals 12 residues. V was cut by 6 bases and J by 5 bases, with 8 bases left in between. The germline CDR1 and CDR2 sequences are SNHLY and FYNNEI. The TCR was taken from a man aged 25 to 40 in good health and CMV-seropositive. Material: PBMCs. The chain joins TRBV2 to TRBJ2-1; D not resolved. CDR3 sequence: CASSLTNNEQFF. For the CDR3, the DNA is TGTGCCAGCAGCCTCACTAACAATGAGCAGTTCTTC.